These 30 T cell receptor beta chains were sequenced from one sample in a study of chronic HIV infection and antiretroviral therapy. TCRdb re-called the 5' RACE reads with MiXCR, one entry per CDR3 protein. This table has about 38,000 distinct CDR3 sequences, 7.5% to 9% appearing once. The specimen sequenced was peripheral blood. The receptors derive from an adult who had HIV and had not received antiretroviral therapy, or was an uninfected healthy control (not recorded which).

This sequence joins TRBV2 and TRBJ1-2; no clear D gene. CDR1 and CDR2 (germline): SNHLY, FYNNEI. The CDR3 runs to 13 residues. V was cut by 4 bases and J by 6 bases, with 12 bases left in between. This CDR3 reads CASSVGGFDGYTF. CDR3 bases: TGTGCCAGCAGTGTGGGTGGCTTTGATGGCTACACCTTC.

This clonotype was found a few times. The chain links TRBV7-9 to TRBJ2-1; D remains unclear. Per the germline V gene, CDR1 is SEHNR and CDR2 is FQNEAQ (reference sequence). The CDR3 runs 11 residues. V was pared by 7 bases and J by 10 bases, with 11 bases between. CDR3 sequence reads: CASTFSNEQFF. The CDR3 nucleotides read TGTGCCAGCACCTTTAGCAACGAGCAGTTCTTC.

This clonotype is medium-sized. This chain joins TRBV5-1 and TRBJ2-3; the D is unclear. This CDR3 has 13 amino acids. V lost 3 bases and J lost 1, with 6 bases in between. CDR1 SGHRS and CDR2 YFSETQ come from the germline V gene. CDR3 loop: CASSSGGTDTQYF. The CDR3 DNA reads TGCGCCAGCAGCTCTGGGGGCACAGATACGCAGTATTTT.

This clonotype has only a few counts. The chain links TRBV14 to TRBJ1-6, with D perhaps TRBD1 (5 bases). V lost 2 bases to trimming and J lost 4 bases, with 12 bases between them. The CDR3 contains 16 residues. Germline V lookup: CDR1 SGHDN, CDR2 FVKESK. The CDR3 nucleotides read TGTGCCAGCAGCCAACGCCGGGACCGTTATAATTCACCCCTCCACTTT. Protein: CASSQRRDRYNSPLHF.

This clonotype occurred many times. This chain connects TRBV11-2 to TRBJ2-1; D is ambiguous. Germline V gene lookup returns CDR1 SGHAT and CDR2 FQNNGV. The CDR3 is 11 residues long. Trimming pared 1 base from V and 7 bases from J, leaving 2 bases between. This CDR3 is CASSLVNEQFF. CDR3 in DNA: TGTGCCAGCAGCTTAGTAAATGAGCAGTTCTTC.

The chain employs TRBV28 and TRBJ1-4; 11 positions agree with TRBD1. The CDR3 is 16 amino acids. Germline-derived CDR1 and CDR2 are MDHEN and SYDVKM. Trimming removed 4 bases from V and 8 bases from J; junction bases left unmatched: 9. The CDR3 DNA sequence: TGTGCCAGCAGTTCCAATGGACAGGGGGCCCGAGAAAAACTGTTTTTT. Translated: CASSSNGQGAREKLFF.

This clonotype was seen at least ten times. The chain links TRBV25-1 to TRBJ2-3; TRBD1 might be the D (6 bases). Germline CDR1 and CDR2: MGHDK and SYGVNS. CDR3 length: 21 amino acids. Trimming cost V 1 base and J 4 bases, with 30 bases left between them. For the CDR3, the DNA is TGTGCCAGCAGTGAATCTAAGAAGGTTTCCCAACAGGGTCCGGCGGCAGATACGCAGTATTTT. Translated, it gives CASSESKKVSQQGPAADTQYF. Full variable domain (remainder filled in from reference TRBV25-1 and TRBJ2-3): EADIYQTPRYLVIGTGKKITLECSQTMGHDKMYWYQQDPGMELHLIHYSYGVNSTEKGDLSSESTVSRIRTEHFPLTLESARPSHTSQYLCASSESKKVSQQGPAADTQYFGPGTRLTVL.

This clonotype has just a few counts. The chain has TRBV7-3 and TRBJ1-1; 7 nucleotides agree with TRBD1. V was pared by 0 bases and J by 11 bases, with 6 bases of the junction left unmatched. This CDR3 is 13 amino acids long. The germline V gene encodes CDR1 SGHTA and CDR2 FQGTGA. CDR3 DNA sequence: TGTGCCAGCAGCTTAACCACAGGGGACTGGGCTTTCTTT. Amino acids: CASSLTTGDWAFF.

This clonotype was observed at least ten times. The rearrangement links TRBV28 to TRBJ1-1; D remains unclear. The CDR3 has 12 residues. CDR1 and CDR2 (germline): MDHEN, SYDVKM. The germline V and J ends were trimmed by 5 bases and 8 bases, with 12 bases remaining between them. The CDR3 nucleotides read TGTGCCAGCAGTAGACTCCGAGGCGAAGCTTTCTTT. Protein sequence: CASSRLRGEAFF.

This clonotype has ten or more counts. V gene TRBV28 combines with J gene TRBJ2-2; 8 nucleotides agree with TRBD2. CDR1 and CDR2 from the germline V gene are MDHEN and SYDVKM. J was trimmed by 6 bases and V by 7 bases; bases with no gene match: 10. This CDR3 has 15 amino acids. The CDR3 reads CASIGLAPVAGELFF. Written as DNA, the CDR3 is TGTGCCAGCATCGGACTAGCTCCAGTCGCCGGGGAGCTGTTTTTT.

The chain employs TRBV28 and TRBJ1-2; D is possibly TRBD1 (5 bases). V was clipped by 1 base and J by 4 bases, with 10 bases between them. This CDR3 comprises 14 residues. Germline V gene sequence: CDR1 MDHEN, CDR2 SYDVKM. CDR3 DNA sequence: TGTGCCAGCAGTTTATACAGGTCTAGCTATGGCTACACCTTC. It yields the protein CASSLYRSSYGYTF.

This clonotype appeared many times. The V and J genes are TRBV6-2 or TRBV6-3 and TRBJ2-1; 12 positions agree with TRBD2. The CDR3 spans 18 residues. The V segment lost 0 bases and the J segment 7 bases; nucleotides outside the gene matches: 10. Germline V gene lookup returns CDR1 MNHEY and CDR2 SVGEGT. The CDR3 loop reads CASSYSPASGRVGNEQFF. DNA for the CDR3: TGTGCCAGCAGTTACTCCCCCGCTAGCGGGAGGGTAGGGAATGAGCAGTTCTTC.

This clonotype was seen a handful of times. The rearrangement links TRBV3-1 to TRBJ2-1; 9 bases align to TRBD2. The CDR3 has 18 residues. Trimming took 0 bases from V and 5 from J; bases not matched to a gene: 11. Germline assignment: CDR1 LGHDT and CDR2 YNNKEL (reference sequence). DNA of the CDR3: TGTGCCAGCAGCCAAGACCCCCCTGGAGCGGGAGGCGACAATGAGCAGTTCTTC. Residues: CASSQDPPGAGGDNEQFF.

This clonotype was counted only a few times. The CDR3 sequence is CASRDWGAPPDTQYF. The CDR3, as DNA: TGTGCCAGCAGGGACTGGGGGGCACCGCCAGATACGCAGTATTTT. The chain couples TRBV12-3 or TRBV12-4 to TRBJ2-3, with D tentatively TRBD1 or TRBD2 (6 bases each). The CDR3 has 15 residues. Trimming shortened V by 6 bases and J by 4 bases, and 17 bases separated the two germline ends.

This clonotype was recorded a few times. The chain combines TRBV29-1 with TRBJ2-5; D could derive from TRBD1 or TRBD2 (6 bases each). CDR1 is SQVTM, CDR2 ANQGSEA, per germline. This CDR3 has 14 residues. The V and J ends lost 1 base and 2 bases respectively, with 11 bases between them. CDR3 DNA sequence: TGCAGCGTTGAAGGGGGGGCGTATCAAGAGACCCAGTACTTC. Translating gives CSVEGGAYQETQYF.

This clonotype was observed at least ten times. CDR3 sequence (DNA): TGTGCCAGCAGGAACCCAGGGGGCATTTCCTATAATTCACCCCTCCACTTT. It is translated as CASRNPGGISYNSPLHF. This chain links TRBV6-6 with TRBJ1-6, with 8 positions matching TRBD1. The V segment lost 6 bases and the J segment 1 base; nucleotides outside the gene matches: 8. The germline CDR1 and CDR2 sequences are MNHNY and SVGAGI (reference sequence). The CDR3 runs 17 residues.

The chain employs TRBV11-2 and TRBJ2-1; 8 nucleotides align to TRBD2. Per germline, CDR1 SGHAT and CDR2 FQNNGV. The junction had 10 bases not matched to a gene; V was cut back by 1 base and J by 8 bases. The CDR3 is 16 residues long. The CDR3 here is CASSLGSGLGLDEQFF. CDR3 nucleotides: TGTGCCAGCAGCTTAGGGTCGGGACTAGGACTCGATGAGCAGTTCTTC.

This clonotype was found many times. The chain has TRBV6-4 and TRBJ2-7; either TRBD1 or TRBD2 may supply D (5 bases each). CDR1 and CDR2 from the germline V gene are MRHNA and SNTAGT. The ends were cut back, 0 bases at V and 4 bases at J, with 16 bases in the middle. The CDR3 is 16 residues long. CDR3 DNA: TGTGCCAGCAGTGACTCGATGGGACCCGGGCGGTACGAGCAGTACTTC. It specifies CASSDSMGPGRYEQYF.

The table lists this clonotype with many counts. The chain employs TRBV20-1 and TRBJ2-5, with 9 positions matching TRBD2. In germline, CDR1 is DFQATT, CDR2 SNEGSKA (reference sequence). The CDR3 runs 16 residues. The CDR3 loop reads CSSKGAGGRWQETQYF. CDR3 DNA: TGCAGCTCCAAGGGAGCGGGAGGAAGGTGGCAAGAGACCCAGTACTTC.

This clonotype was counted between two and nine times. CDR3: CASSSEGSGWRQYF. The CDR3 nucleotides read TGTGCCAGCAGTTCCGAGGGCTCGGGCTGGAGGCAGTACTTC. The chain has TRBV28 and TRBJ2-7; perhaps TRBD2 as D (5 bases). Germline CDR1 MDHEN, CDR2 SYDVKM. Trimming removed 4 bases from V and 9 bases from J, with 19 bases in between. The CDR3 has 14 residues.

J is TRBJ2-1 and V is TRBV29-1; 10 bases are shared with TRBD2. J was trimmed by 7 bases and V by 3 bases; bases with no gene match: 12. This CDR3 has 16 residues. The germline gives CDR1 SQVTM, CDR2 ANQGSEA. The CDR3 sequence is CSVDKLAGVSGNEQFF. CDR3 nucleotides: TGCAGCGTTGACAAGCTAGCGGGAGTGTCGGGTAATGAGCAGTTCTTC.

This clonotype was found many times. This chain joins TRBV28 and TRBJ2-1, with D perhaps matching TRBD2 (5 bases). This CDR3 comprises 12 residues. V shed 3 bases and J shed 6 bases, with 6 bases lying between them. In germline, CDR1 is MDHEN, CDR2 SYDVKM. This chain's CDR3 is CASSFGINEQFF. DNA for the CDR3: TGTGCCAGCAGTTTCGGGATCAATGAGCAGTTCTTC.

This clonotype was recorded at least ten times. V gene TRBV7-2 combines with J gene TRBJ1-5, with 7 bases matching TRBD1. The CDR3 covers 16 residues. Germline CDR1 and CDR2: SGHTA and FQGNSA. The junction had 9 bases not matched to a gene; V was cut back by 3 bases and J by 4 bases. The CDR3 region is CASSFPQGGGNQPQHF. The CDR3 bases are TGTGCCAGCAGCTTTCCCCAGGGGGGGGGAAATCAGCCCCAGCATTTT.

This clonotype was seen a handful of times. The chain's CDR3 is CASSYDRANTEAFF. The CDR3 nucleotides read TGTGCCAGCAGTTACGACAGGGCGAACACTGAAGCTTTCTTT. The chain employs TRBV6-2 or TRBV6-3 and TRBJ1-1, with 7 bases lining up with TRBD1. V dropped 2 bases and J dropped 1; count of bases not matched to a gene: 1. The CDR3 extends over 14 amino acids. The germline V gene encodes CDR1 MNHEY and CDR2 SVGEGT.

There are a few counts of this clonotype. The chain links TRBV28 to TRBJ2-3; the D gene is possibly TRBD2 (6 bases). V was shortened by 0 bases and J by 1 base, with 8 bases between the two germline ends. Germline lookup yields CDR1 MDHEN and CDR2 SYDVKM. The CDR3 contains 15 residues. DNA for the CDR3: TGTGCCAGCAGTTTATGGCGGGAAGGCACAGATACGCAGTATTTT. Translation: CASSLWREGTDTQYF. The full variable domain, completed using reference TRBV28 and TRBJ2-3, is DVKVTQSSRYLVKRTGEKVFLECVQDMDHENMFWYRQDPGLGLRLIYFSYDVKMKEKGDIPEGYSVSREKKERFSLILESASTNQTSMYLCASSLWREGTDTQYFGPGTRLTVL.

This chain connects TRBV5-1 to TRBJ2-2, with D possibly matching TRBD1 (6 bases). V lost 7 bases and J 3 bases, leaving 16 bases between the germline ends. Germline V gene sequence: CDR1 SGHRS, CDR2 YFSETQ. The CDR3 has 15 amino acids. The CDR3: CASHIDGGYTGELFF. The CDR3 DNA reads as TGCGCCAGCCACATCGATGGGGGCTACACCGGGGAGCTGTTTTTT.

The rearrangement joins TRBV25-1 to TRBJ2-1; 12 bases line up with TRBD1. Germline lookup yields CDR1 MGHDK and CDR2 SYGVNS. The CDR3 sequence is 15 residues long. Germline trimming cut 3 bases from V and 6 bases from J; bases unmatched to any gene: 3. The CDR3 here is CASSEGTGGINEQFF. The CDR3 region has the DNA TGTGCCAGCAGTGAGGGGACAGGGGGCATCAATGAGCAGTTCTTC.

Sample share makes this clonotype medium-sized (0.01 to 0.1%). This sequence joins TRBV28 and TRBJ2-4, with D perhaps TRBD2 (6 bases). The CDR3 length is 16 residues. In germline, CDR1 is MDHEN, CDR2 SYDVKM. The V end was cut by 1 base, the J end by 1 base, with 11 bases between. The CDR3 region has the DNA TGTGCCAGCAGTTTATTGGGGGAGGCTGCCAAAAACATTCAGTACTTC. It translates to CASSLLGEAAKNIQYF.

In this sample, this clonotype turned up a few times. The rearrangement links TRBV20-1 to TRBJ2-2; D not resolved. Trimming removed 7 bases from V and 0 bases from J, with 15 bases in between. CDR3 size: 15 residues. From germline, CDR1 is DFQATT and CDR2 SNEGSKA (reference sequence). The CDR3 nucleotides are TGCAGTGTTGTGGCTAGGCCGTCGAACACCGGGGAGCTGTTTTTT. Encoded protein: CSVVARPSNTGELFF.

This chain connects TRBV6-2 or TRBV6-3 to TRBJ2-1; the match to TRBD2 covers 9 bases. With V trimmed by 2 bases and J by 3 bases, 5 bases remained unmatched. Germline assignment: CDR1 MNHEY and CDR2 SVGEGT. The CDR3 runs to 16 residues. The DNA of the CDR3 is TGTGCCAGCAGTTACGGTAGCGGGAGCCTCTACAATGAGCAGTTCTTC. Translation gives CASSYGSGSLYNEQFF.